A single sample gave rise to the 3 T cell receptor beta chains below, sequenced in a study of T cell repertoires in cytomegalovirus infection. Each CDR3 protein is one row after TCRdb ran MiXCR on the reads. This table holds almost 300,000 distinct CDR3 sequences, around 9.6% found once. Input material: PBMCs. These receptor sequences come from a human donor in good health (CMV status not recorded). Some clones in this sample may be carry-over from other donors' samples.

This clonotype was seen repeatedly, ten times or more. This sequence joins TRBV28 and TRBJ1-2; D unclear. Germline values: CDR1 MDHEN, CDR2 SYDVKM. Deletions cut 7 bases from V and 4 bases from J, with 16 bases between. This CDR3 region has 14 residues. The CDR3, as DNA: TGTGCCAGCAACCCGAGAGGGTCGGGCTATGGCTACACCTTC. Encoded protein: CASNPRGSGYGYTF.

This clonotype was counted once. A much larger clone differs from this one at a single base, so this may be a read error. This chain joins TRBV12-3 or TRBV12-4 and TRBJ2-7; 10 positions agree with TRBD2. The CDR3 spans 15 residues. With 5 bases clipped from V and 3 bases from J, the junction kept 7 bases outside the gene matches. Written as DNA, the CDR3 is TGTGCCAGCAGTCCTAGACTAGCGGGCTACTACGAGCAGTACGTC. It encodes CASSPRLAGYYEQYV.

This clonotype was seen repeatedly, ten times or more. The gene calls are TRBV20-1 and TRBJ2-5; D perhaps matches TRBD2 (6 bases). Per the germline V gene, CDR1 is DFQATT and CDR2 is SNEGSKA (reference sequence). The CDR3 has 13 amino acids. Trimming took off 5 bases at V and 7 bases at J, with 17 bases between the two ends. CDR3: CSARGDSGGTQYF. The CDR3 coding sequence is TGCAGTGCTCGCGGCGATAGCGGCGGGACCCAGTACTTC.